The 20 T cell receptor beta chains below come from one sample, sequenced in a study of blood T cell repertoires in COVID-19 (dated by TCRdb to 2020 to 2021). Receptor amplification or capture employed the immunoSEQ multiplex PCR assay. TCRdb re-hosts the immuneACCESS table, in-frame sequences only. Its copies lack some clones; in the studies checked, an unresolved V gene accounts for under half of them, and the cause for the rest is not known. The sample table contains roughly 700,000 clones; only one count was recorded for about nine tenths of them. The ten largest clones add up to under 0.3% of the sample. Sequenced input: peripheral blood. These receptors were collected from a young woman with acute or convalescent COVID-19.

The chain is built from TRBV6-2 or TRBV6-3 and TRBJ2-7; D possibly corresponds to TRBD1 (5 bases). CDR3 length: 14 amino acids. Germline CDR1 is MNHEY and CDR2 is SVGEGT. V gave up 3 bases and J gave up 4 bases, with 13 bases separating them. The CDR3 nucleotides are TGTGCCAGCAGTTATTTCAGGGTAGAGTACGAGCAGTACTTC. It yields the protein CASSYFRVEYEQYF.

V gene TRBV27 combines with J gene TRBJ2-3; 10 positions agree with TRBD2. Trimming at V came to 11 bases and at J to 0 bases, leaving 14 bases not matched to a gene. The germline CDR1 and CDR2 sequences are MNHEY and SMNVEV (reference sequence). This CDR3 is 17 amino acids long. In nucleotides, the CDR3 is TGTGCCGTCCCGAGCGGGGGGGTTTTAACTAGCACAGATACGCAGTATTTT. Amino acid sequence: CAVPSGGVLTSTDTQYF.

The chain couples TRBV4-3 to TRBJ2-7, with D perhaps TRBD1 (5 bases). Germline CDR1 reads LGHNA; CDR2 reads YSLEER. The CDR3 spans 15 residues. Trimming removed 0 bases from V and 2 bases from J, with 11 bases in between. The CDR3 loop is CASSQDTAGPYEQYF. CDR3 in DNA: TGCGCCAGCAGCCAAGATACGGCAGGGCCCTACGAGCAGTACTTC.

The chain carries TRBV9 and TRBJ2-7, with TRBD1 as a possible D gene (7 bases). V was trimmed by 0 bases and J by 4 bases, leaving 14 bases between them. This CDR3 spans 15 amino acids. Germline CDR1 is SGDLS and CDR2 is YYNGEE. CDR3 sequence: CASSVAGGPTYEQYF. CDR3 DNA: TGTGCCAGCAGCGTAGCAGGGGGGCCCACTTACGAGCAGTACTTC.

Points on this clone: Distinct nucleotide sequences in the sample also encode this CDR3. The J gene is TRBJ2-3, the V gene TRBV5-1; no reliable D call. Deletions cut 6 bases from V and 2 bases from J, with 4 bases between. CDR3 length: 11 amino acids. From germline, CDR1 is SGHRS and CDR2 YFSETQ. The CDR3 DNA reads TGCGCCAGCACCCTCACAGATACGCAGTATTTT. It is translated as CASTLTDTQYF.

The gene calls are TRBV4-3 and TRBJ2-3; maybe TRBD1 (6 bases). Germline lookup yields CDR1 LGHNA and CDR2 YSLEER. The CDR3 extends over 19 amino acids. Trimming cost V 3 bases and J 0 bases, with 22 bases left between them. The CDR3 region is CASSHLGDGGGPSTDTQYF. As DNA, the CDR3 is TGCGCCAGCAGCCACCTCGGAGATGGGGGCGGGCCTAGCACAGATACGCAGTATTTT.

The V gene is TRBV7-2, the J gene TRBJ1-2, with D possibly being TRBD1 (6 bases). The germline V gene encodes CDR1 SGHTA and CDR2 FQGNSA. V was cut by 1 base and J by 6 bases, with 15 bases left in between. CDR3 length equals 15 residues. The CDR3 region has the DNA TGTGCCAGCAGCTTAGAATTCACAGGGAAAGATGGCTACACCTTC. This gives the protein CASSLEFTGKDGYTF.

In regard to this clone: Distinct nucleotide sequences in the sample also encode this CDR3. The chain combines TRBV19 with TRBJ1-2; D gene uncertain. The CDR3 has 14 residues. The germline CDR1 and CDR2 sequences are LNHDA and SQIVND (reference sequence). V lost 3 bases and J 0 bases, leaving 8 bases between the germline ends. The CDR3 spells CASSILGANYGYTF. The DNA of the CDR3 is TGTGCCAGTAGTATTCTGGGAGCTAACTATGGCTACACCTTC.

The V gene is TRBV4-2, the J gene TRBJ2-2; D is possibly TRBD2 (6 bases). CDR3 length equals 17 residues. V gave up 1 base and J gave up 2 bases, with 14 bases separating them. CDR1 and CDR2 (germline): LGHNA, YNFKEQ. This CDR3 reads CASSQATGLPNTGELFF. CDR3 nucleotides: TGTGCCAGCAGCCAAGCGACGGGACTTCCAAACACCGGGGAGCTGTTTTTT.

Only one count was recorded for this clone. The gene calls are TRBV2 and TRBJ2-5; 7 bases fit TRBD2. Germline V gene sequence: CDR1 SNHLY, CDR2 FYNNEI. The CDR3 spans 15 residues. The ends lost 5 bases at V and 5 bases at J; junction bases unmatched: 11. This CDR3 is CASSLELAIDETQYF. The DNA of the CDR3 is TGTGCCAGCAGTTTAGAACTAGCGATCGATGAGACCCAGTACTTC.

The J gene is TRBJ1-1, the V gene TRBV6-2 or TRBV6-3, with D perhaps matching TRBD1 (6 bases). The CDR3 is 16 amino acids. V was pared by 5 bases and J by 1 base, with 17 bases between. Germline V CDR1 and CDR2: MNHEY, SVGEGT. CDR3 nucleotides: TGTGCCAGCAGTAAAAACCCGGGACAAGCGAACACTGAAGCTTTCTTT. The encoded protein is CASSKNPGQANTEAFF.

The V and J genes are TRBV7-8 and TRBJ2-2; tentatively, D is TRBD2 (5 bases). Trimming shortened V by 4 bases and J by 4 bases, and 13 bases separated the two germline ends. The CDR3 has 15 amino acids. The germline gives CDR1 SGHVS, CDR2 FQNEAQ. Here the CDR3 DNA reads TGTGCCAGCAGCTACCTAGCCACTTCCACCGGGGAGCTGTTTTTT. This sequence encodes CASSYLATSTGELFF.

The chain links TRBV27 to TRBJ1-4, with a possible D match to TRBD1 (6 bases). The CDR3 runs 15 residues. Germline lookup yields CDR1 MNHEY and CDR2 SMNVEV (reference sequence). V gave up 4 bases and J gave up 10 bases, with 19 bases separating them. The chain's CDR3 is CASSSQDSYKVKLFF. The DNA of the CDR3 is TGTGCCAGCAGTTCCCAGGACAGCTATAAAGTAAAACTGTTTTTT.

The chain links TRBV19 to TRBJ2-2, with D hard to call. The CDR3 totals 10 residues. CDR1 and CDR2 (germline): LNHDA, SQIVND (reference sequence). The V end lost 8 bases, the J end lost 8 bases, and 6 bases lay between the germline ends. CDR3 sequence: CASSSGELFF. CDR3 bases: TGTGCCAGTTCTTCTGGGGAGCTGTTTTTT.

The chain has TRBV13 and TRBJ2-1; D possibly corresponds to TRBD1 (6 bases). Trimming cost V 0 bases and J 8 bases, with 17 bases left between them. The CDR3 loop spans 16 amino acids. Germline V gene lookup returns CDR1 PRHDT and CDR2 FYEKMQ (reference sequence). CDR3 sequence reads: CASSLGVGRGWDEQFF. The CDR3 DNA sequence: TGTGCCAGCAGCTTAGGAGTCGGCAGGGGTTGGGATGAGCAGTTCTTC.

The rearrangement joins TRBV9 to TRBJ2-5, with 9 bases fitting TRBD1. The germline gives CDR1 SGDLS, CDR2 YYNGEE. The CDR3 has 15 residues. The trim removed 2 bases at V and 2 bases at J, leaving 4 bases unmatched. DNA of the CDR3: TGTGCCAGCAGCGTTACAGGGGGCATTCAAGAGACCCAGTACTTC. Translation: CASSVTGGIQETQYF.

This chain joins TRBV7-9 and TRBJ2-7, with 8 bases that match TRBD1. V trimming: 4 bases; J trimming: 0 bases; junction bases outside the gene matches: 2. Germline-derived CDR1 and CDR2 are SEHNR and FQNEAQ (reference sequence). The CDR3 covers 14 residues. The CDR3 protein is CASSSDRVSYEQYF. In DNA, the CDR3 is TGTGCCAGCAGCTCGGACAGGGTCTCCTACGAGCAGTACTTC.

About this clone itself: This CDR3 is also generated by other DNA sequences in the sample. The V gene is TRBV2, the J gene TRBJ1-5; 7 nucleotides match TRBD1. The V gene end was trimmed by 9 bases and the J gene end by 0 bases; junction bases not matched to a gene: 5. In germline, CDR1 is SNHLY, CDR2 FYNNEI. CDR3 length: 14 amino acids. The CDR3 is CASKYRGSNQPQHF. The CDR3, as DNA: TGTGCCAGTAAATACAGGGGTAGCAATCAGCCCCAGCATTTT.

The V call is TRBV9, the J call TRBJ1-2; a weak D match, TRBD1 (6 bases). The V and J ends lost 0 bases and 6 bases respectively, with 15 bases between them. Germline V gene lookup returns CDR1 SGDLS and CDR2 YYNGEE. The CDR3 extends over 15 amino acids. CDR3 region: CASSVVPTGLNGYTF. In DNA form, the CDR3 reads TGTGCCAGCAGCGTAGTCCCCACAGGGTTGAATGGCTACACCTTC. The variable domain in full, with the rest retrieved from reference TRBV9 and TRBJ1-2, is DSGVTQTPKHLITATGQRVTLRCSPRSGDLSVYWYQQSLDQGLQFLIQYYNGEERAKGNILERFSAQQFPDLHSELNLSSLELGDSALYFCASSVVPTGLNGYTFGSGTRLTVV.

V is TRBV6-4 and J is TRBJ2-2; the D is unclear. The CDR3 sequence is 16 residues long. Germline CDR1 reads MRHNA; CDR2 reads SNTAGT. V lost 3 bases, J lost 0 bases, and 11 bases lay in between. The CDR3 region has the DNA TGTGCCAGCAGTGATTCGGTTATCGCGAACACCGGGGAGCTGTTTTTT. Its protein product is CASSDSVIANTGELFF.